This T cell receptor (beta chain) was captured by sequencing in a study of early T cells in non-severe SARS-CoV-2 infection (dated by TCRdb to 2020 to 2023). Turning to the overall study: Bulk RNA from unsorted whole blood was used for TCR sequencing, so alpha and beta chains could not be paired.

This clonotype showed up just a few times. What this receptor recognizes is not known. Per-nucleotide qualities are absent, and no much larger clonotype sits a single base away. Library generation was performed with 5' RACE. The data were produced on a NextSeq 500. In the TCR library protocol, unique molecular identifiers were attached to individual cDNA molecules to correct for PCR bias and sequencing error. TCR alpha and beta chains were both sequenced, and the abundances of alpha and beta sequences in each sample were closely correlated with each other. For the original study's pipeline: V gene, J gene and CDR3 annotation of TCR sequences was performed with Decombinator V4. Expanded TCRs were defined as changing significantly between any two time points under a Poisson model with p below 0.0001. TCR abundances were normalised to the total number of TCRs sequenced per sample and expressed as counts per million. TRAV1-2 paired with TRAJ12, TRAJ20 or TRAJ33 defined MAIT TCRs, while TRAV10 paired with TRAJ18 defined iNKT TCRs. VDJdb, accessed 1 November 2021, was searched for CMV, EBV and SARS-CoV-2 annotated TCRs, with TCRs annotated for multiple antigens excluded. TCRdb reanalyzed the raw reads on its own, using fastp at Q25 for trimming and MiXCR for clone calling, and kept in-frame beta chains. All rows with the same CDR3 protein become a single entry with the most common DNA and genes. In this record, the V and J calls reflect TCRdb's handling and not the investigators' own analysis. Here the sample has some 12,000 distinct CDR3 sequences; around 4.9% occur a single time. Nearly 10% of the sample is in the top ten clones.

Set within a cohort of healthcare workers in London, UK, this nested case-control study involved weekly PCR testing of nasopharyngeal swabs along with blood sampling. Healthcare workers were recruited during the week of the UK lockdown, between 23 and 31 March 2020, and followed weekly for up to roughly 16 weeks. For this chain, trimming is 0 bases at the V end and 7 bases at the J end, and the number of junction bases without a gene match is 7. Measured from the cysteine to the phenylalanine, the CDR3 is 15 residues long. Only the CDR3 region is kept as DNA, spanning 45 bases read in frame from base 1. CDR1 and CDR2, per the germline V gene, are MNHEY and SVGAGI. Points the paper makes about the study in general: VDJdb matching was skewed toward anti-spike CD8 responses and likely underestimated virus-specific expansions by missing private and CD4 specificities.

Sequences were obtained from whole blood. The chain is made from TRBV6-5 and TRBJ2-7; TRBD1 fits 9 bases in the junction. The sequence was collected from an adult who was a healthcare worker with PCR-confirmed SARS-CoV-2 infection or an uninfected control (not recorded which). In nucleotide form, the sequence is TGTGCCAGCAGTTACTCGGGACAGGGTAGAGAGGAGCAGTACTTC. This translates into CASSYSGQGREEQYF.